Sequencing of this TCR beta chain was carried out in a study of T-cell reconstitution after alpha-beta-depleted transplantation in children listed by TCRdb under 2016. Regarding the research as a whole: T-cell immune reconstitution after TCRalphabeta/CD19-depleted allogeneic hematopoietic cell transplantation in children was quantitatively tracked in the study by means of TCR repertoire profiling.

Broader findings and caveats from the paper: Over subsequent months, a decline in hyperexpanded clone frequencies was noted, and after one year, T-cell counts and TCRbeta diversity were mostly ascribed to newly produced T cells. The apparently early recovery of alphabetaT-cell counts about two months after transplant reportedly depended on only several hundred rapidly expanded clones that came from non-depleted graft cells. The high TCRbeta diversity at day 60 in some patients was ascribed to recipient T cells and intrathymic progenitors that had survived conditioning.

Sample treatment or condition, as interpreted from the label and publication: allogeneic hematopoietic cell transplantation with graft depleted of TCRalphabeta T cells and CD19 B cells. Transplant recipients were children who received TCRalphabeta/CD19-depleted allogeneic hematopoietic cell grafts. Libraries were prepared through PCR. TCRdb names Illumina HiSeq 2500 as the instrument used. To normalize quantification of the TCRbeta repertoire, the TCR libraries were built with molecular barcoding that relied on unique molecular identifiers. TCRdb's own reprocessing of the public reads used fastp at Q25 and MiXCR and kept productive beta chains. Rows with a matching CDR3 protein are joined into one entry that keeps the most common DNA and genes. The sample records a few hundred thousand distinct CDR3 sequences, about 9.5% of which are singletons. The ten largest clonotypes hold about 8% of the sample.

The CDR3 starts with the cysteine, ends with the phenylalanine, and has 12 residues. Only the CDR3 DNA stays, 36 bases, in frame from base 1. Trimming removed 5 bases from V and 4 bases from J, leaving 8 bases between the germline ends. Looking up the germline V gene yields CDR1 SGHAT and CDR2 FQNNGV. This clonotype was counted ten times or more. Its antigen is not yet known. Per-base qualities were not stored, and no clone one base away is much larger. The sequence was collected from a boy younger than two with acute myeloid leukemia, due to receive a stem cell transplant. The source was PBMCs, collected before TCRalphabeta/CD19-depleted stem cell transplant. The V and J segments used are TRBV11-2 and TRBJ1-1; confidence is insufficient to name the D gene. CDR3 protein: CASSAMGTEAFF. The DNA sequence is as follows: TGTGCCAGCAGCGCAATGGGCACTGAAGCTTTCTTT.